This T cell receptor beta chain was retrieved from a study of OX40 agonist ivuxolimab in advanced cancers. Study in general: Three patients had partial responses: one hepatocellular carcinoma, two cutaneous melanoma.

CDR3 length: 16 residues. J gave up 2 bases and V 3 bases, and 4 bases lay outside the gene matches. Germline V gene lookup returns CDR1 MDHEN and CDR2 SYDVKM. The repertoire was sequenced with immunoSEQ multiplex PCR; TCRdb's copy has only in-frame clones and lacks some. Seen here are around 98,000 clones, roughly nine tenths observed once, and the top ten hold 0.4% to 0.65%. This sequence joins TRBV28 and TRBJ2-6; 7 bases are a match to TRBD2. Sequencing was performed on CD4+ or CD8+ T cells sorted from blood, taken in a trial of the OX40 agonist ivuxolimab. This TCR was recovered from an adult with an advanced solid tumor such as melanoma, head and neck, liver or kidney cancer. Here the CDR3 DNA reads TGTGCCAGCAGTTTTCTAGCGGTTGCTGGGGCCAACGTCCTGACTTTC. Translation: CASSFLAVAGANVLTF. The full variable domain, completed using reference TRBV28 and TRBJ2-6, is DVKVTQSSRYLVKRTGEKVFLECVQDMDHENMFWYRQDPGLGLRLIYFSYDVKMKEKGDIPEGYSVSREKKERFSLILESASTNQTSMYLCASSFLAVAGANVLTFGAGSRLTVL.